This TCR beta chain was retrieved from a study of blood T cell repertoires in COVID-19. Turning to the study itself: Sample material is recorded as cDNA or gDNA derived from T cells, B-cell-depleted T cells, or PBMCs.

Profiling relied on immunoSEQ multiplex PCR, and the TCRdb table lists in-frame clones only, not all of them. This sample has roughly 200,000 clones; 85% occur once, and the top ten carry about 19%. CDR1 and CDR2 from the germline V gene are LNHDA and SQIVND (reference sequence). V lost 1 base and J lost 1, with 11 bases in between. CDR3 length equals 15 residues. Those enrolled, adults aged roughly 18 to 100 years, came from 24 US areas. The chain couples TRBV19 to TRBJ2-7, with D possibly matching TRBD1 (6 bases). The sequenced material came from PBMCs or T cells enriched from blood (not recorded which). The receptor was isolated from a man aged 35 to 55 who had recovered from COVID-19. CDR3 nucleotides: TGTGCCAGTAGTATAGTCCACGGGACATCCTACGAGCAGTACTTC. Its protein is CASSIVHGTSYEQYF.